The clone carrying this T cell receptor beta chain was found many times. Its antigen remains unidentified. Each CDR3 protein is one row after TCRdb ran MiXCR on the RT-PCR reads. This table holds some 850,000 distinct CDR3 sequences, about a fifth found once. The data were taken from a study of response to subunit inactivated influenza vaccine. Germline CDR1 and CDR2: SQVTM and ANQGSEA. V gave up 6 bases and J gave up 2 bases, with 21 bases separating them. This CDR3 has 16 amino acids. Study outcomes and limitations: The study's authors posited that every seasonal influenza vaccination enlists few new T cells.

This receptor was taken from a middle-aged man who received an inactivated influenza vaccine. V is TRBV29-1 and J is TRBJ2-3, with D perhaps TRBD1 (6 bases). Sequencing was performed on PBMCs from blood, taken roughly 5 days after vaccination. This CDR3 reads CSVGGMGQLITDTQYF. CDR3 coding DNA: TGCAGCGTCGGTGGGATGGGACAACTTATCACAGATACGCAGTATTTT.